One TCR beta chain is described in this entry. Its matching antigen is unknown. The sample originates from a study of radiotherapy plus CTLA-4 blockade in lung cancer. Background on the study: Of all patients, around 19% responded objectively and roughly 31% showed disease control. General study results and limits: It was early blood T cell clone dynamics, with interferon-beta, that reportedly best predicted response. Among blood TCR repertoires after radiotherapy plus ipilimumab, tumor-derived clones expanded.

CDR3 length: 9 residues. Profiled with immunoSEQ multiplex PCR; TCRdb holds only in-frame clones, not every one. The sample shows tens of thousands of clones, about 72% of them seen only once. The study gave focal radiation plus ipilimumab CTLA-4 blockade to patients with chemo-refractory metastatic non-small-cell lung cancer. The J gene is TRBJ1-2, the V gene TRBV3-2. TRBV3-2 is noted as a pseudogene. The receptor was derived from a human donor with non-small cell lung cancer who had a complete response to radiotherapy plus ipilimumab. Sequencing used peripheral blood, obtained from a patient treated with radiotherapy plus ipilimumab. DNA of the CDR3: TGTGCCCCCGACTATGGCTACACCTTC. This gives the protein CAPDYGYTF.